This T cell receptor (beta chain) was sequenced in a study of CD8+CD57+ T cells in acquired aplastic anemia. For sequencing, patients were chosen who had shown expansion of CD8+CD57+ cells by flow cytometry. The CDR3 has 12 residues. V lost 3 bases to trimming and J lost 5 bases, with 10 bases between them. Germline CDR1 reads SQVTM; CDR2 reads ANQGSEA. The template for TCR beta VDJ and CDR3 sequence profiling was genomic DNA. TCRdb analysed the reads with MiXCR anew, one entry per CDR3 protein. The table includes roughly 160,000 distinct CDR3 sequences, around 50% detected once. The sample taken for sequencing was sorted CD4+, CD8+, or CD8+CD57+ T cells (not recorded which) from PBMCs. This chain links TRBV29-1 with TRBJ1-1; D not resolved. This clonotype originated in a human donor with aplastic anemia. CDR3 in DNA: TGCAGCGTTGATAGGGTGGGAACTGAAGCTTTCTTT. Protein product: CSVDRVGTEAFF.